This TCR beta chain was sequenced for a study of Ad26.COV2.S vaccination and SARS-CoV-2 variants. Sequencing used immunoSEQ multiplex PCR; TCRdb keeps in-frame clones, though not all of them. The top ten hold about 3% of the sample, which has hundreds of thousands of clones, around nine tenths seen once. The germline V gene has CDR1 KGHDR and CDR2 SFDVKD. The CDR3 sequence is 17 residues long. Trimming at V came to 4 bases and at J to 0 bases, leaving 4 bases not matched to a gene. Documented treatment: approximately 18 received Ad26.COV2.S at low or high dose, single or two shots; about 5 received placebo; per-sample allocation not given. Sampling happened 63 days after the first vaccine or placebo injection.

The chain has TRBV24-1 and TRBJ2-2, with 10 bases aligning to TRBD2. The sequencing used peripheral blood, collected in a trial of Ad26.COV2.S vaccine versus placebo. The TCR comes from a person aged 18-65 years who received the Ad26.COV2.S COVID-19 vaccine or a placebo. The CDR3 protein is CATSEFSGGTNTGELFF. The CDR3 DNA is TGTGCCACCAGTGAGTTTAGCGGGGGGACGAACACCGGGGAGCTGTTTTTT.